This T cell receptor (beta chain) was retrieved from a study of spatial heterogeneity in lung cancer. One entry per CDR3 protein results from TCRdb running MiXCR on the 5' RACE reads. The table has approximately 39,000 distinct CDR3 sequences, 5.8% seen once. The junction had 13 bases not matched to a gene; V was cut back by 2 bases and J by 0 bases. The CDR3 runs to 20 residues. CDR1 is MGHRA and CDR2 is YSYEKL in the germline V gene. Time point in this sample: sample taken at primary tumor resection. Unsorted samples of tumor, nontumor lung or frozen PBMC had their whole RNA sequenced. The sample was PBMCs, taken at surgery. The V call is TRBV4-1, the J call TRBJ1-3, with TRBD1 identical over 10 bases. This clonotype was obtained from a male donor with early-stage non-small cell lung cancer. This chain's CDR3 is CASSQPSGTGARFSGNTIYF. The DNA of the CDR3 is TGCGCCAGCAGCCAACCTTCCGGGACAGGGGCTAGATTCTCTGGAAACACCATATATTTT.